This TCR beta chain came from a study of blood T cell repertoires in COVID-19 (dated by TCRdb to the early 2020s). Regarding the complete study: Samples from collaborators originated in the United States, Italy and Spain and spanned both the acute and convalescent phases of COVID-19. The prospective study material was composed of cDNA or gDNA derived from T cells, B-cell-depleted T cells, or PBMCs. Subjects who had been exposed to COVID-19, were actively infected with it, or had recovered from it provided the deeply sampled blood TCRbeta repertoires that made up the dataset. The repertoires were released in a freely available public database intended as a resource for research on the immune response to SARS-CoV-2. Samples were obtained from the ongoing ImmuneRACE study (first 160 participants) and from about 1,300 subjects provided by 6 global collaborators. Sample metadata almost always included a de-identified subject ID, COVID-19 status, age in years and sex. HLA class I and class II types, where available, came from metadata supplied by the sample provider rather than from assay-based typing.

Counted from cysteine to phenylalanine, this CDR3 has 14 amino acids. Only the CDR3 region is kept as DNA, spanning 42 bases read in frame from base 1. Reading the germline V gene (reference sequence) gives CDR1 SEHNR and CDR2 FQNEAQ. The germline V and J ends show losses of 4 bases and 8 bases respectively, and no gene match explains 9 bases of the junction. Study-level results and caveats: Clinical and demographic metadata were provided uncurated, with the amount varying by source and participant.

With respect to this clone: No cognate antigen has been identified for it. No much larger clonotype is one base removed from it; base qualities were not supplied.

TCRbeta CDR3 regions were amplified from genomic DNA using the immunoSEQ Assay, a bias-controlled multiplex PCR. Under the source paper's analysis protocol: The number of nucleated cells in each sample was estimated from the amplification of reference gene primers within the assay. To quantify the absolute abundance of each unique TCRbeta CDR3 rearrangement, sequence reads were collapsed and filtered. For each sample, productive Simpson clonality was calculated as the square root of Simpson's diversity index across productive rearrangements. As stored in TCRdb, this immuneACCESS dataset retains in-frame rearrangements with V and J assigned. A fraction of the clones does not appear; measured against another copy, unresolved V genes explain less than half of the discrepancy, and the remainder lacks a known reason. The DNA was the basis for D and trimming; V, J and clone size are from that table. This sample holds a few hundred thousand clones; roughly 84% were observed only once. The ten largest account for approximately 3.1% of the sample.

Participants in the prospective study were enrolled through a virtual design, were aged 18 to 89 years, and lived in approximately 24 United States geographic areas. Cohort assignment in the prospective study relied on participant-reported clinical history from a screening survey and a study questionnaire. ImmuneRACE Cohort 3 recovered participants were defined by two consecutive negative NP/OP PCR tests, healthcare professional clearance, or symptom resolution. In the prospective study, mobile phlebotomists collected whole blood, serum and a nasopharyngeal or oropharyngeal swab from each participant. Additional blood draws and questionnaires over an approximately two-month period could optionally be provided by prospective study participants. Blood samples from the prospective study were shipped frozen or at room temperature prior to DNA extraction.

This chain joins TRBV7-9 to TRBJ1-1; 8 bases in the middle match TRBD1. The TCR originated in a woman in her twenties or thirties who had recovered from COVID-19. Input material: PBMCs or T cells enriched from blood (not recorded which). The nucleotides are TGTGCCAGCAGCTCCGTATCCAGGGGGCCGGAAGCTTTCTTT. Protein translation: CASSSVSRGPEAFF.